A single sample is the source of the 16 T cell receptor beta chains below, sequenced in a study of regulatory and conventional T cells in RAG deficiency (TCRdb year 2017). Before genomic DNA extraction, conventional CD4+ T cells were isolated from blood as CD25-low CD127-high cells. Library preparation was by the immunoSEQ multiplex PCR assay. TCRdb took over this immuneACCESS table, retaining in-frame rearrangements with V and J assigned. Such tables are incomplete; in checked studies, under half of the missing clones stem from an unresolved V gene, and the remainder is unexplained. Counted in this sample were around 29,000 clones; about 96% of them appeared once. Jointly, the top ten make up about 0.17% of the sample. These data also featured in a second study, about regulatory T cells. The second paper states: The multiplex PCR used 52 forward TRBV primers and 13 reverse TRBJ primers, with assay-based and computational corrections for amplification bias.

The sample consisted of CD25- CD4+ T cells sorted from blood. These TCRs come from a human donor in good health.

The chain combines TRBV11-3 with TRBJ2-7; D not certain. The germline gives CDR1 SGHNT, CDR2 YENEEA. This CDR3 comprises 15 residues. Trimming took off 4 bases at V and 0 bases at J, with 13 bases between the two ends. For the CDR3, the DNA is TGTGCCAGCAGCTCCGGTTCAGGCCTCTCCTACGAGCAGTACTTC. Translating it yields CASSSGSGLSYEQYF.

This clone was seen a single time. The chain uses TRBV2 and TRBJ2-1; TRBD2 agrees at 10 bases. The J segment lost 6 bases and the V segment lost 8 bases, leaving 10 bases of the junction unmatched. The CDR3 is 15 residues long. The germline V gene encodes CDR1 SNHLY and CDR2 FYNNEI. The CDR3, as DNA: TGTGCCAGCGGAGGGGGACTAGCGTGGAGCAATGAGCAGTTCTTC. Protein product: CASGGGLAWSNEQFF.

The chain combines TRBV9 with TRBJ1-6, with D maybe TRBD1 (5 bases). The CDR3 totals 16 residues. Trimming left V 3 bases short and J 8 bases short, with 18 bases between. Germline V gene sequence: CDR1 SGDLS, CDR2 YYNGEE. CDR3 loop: CASSAGRGRIDSPLHF. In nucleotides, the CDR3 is TGTGCCAGCAGCGCAGGTCGGGGGAGAATTGATTCACCCCTCCACTTT.

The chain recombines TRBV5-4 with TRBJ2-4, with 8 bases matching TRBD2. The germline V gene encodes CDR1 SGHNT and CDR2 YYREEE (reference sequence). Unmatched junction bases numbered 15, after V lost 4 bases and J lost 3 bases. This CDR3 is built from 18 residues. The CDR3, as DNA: TGTGCCAGCAGCCCGGGGGGAGCGGGGGCCGAGGGCAAAAACATTCAGTACTTC. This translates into CASSPGGAGAEGKNIQYF.

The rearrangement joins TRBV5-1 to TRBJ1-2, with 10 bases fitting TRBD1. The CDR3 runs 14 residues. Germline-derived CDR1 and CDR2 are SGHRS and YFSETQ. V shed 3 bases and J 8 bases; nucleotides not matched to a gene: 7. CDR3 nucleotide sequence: TGCGCCAGCAGCTCCGGGACAGGGGTTTTCGGCTACACCTTC. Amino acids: CASSSGTGVFGYTF.

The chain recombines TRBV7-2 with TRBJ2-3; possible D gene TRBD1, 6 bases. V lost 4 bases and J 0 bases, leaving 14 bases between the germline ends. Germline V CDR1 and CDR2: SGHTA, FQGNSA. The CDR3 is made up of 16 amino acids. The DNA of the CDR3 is TGTGCCAGCAGCTATAGACAGGCGTCTAGCACAGATACGCAGTATTTT. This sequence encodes CASSYRQASSTDTQYF. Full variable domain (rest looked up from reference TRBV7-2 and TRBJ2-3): GAGVSQSPSNKVTEKGKDVELRCDPISGHTALYWYRQSLGQGLEFLIYFQGNSAPDKSGLPSDRFSAERTGGSVSTLTIQRTQQEDSAVYLCASSYRQASSTDTQYFGPGTRLTVL.

For the CDR3, the DNA is TGTGCCACTACGCGGGACAGGGGAACAGATACGCAGTATTTT. It codes for CATTRDRGTDTQYF. This chain joins TRBV6-1 and TRBJ2-3; TRBD1 agrees at 10 bases. The V gene end was trimmed by 10 bases and the J gene end by 3 bases; junction bases not matched to a gene: 7. Germline CDR1 is MNHNS and CDR2 is SASEGT. The CDR3 contains 14 residues.

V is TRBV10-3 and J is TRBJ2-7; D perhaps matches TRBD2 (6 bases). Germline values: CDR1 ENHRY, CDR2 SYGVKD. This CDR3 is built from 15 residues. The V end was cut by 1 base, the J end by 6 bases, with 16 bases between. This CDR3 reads CAISEWEADGSEQYF. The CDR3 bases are TGTGCCATCAGTGAGTGGGAGGCGGACGGTAGCGAGCAGTACTTC.

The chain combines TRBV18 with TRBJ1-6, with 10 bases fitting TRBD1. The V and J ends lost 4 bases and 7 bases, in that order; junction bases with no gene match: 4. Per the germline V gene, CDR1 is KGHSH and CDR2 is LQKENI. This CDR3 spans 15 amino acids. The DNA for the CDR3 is TGTGCCAGCTCACGCTTGGGACAGGGGAATTCACCCCTCCACTTT. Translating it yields CASSRLGQGNSPLHF.

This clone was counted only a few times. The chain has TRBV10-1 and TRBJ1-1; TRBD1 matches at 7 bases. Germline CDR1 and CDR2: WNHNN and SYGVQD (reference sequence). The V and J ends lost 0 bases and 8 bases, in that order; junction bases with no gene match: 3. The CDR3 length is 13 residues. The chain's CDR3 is CASSESGGKEAFF. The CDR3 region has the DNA TGCGCCAGCAGTGAGTCAGGGGGCAAGGAAGCTTTCTTT.

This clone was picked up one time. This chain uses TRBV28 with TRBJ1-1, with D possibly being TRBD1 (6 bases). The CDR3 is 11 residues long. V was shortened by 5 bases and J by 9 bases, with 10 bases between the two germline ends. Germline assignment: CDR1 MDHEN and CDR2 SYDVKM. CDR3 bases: TGTGCCAGCAGTGTAGGGACAAAAGCTTTCTTT. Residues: CASSVGTKAFF.

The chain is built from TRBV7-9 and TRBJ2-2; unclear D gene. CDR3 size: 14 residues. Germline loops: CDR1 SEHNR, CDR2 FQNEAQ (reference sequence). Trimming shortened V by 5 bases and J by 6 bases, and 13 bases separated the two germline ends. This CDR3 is CASSPSLVAGELFF. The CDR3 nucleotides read TGTGCCAGCAGCCCTTCTCTAGTGGCCGGGGAGCTGTTTTTT.

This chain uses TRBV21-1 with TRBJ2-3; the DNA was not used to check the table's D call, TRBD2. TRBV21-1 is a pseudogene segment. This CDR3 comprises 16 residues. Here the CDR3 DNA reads TGTGCCAGTCCCCGTTCCGGGTGTTCTAGCACAGATACGCAGTATTTT. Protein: CASPRSGCSSTDTQYF.

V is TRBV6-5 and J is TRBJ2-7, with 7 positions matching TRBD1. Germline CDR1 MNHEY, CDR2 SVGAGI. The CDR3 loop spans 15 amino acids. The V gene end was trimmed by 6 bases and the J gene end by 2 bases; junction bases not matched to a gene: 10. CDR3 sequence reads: CASSLGQAPTYEQYF. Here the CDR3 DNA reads TGTGCCAGCAGCTTAGGACAGGCACCAACCTACGAGCAGTACTTC.

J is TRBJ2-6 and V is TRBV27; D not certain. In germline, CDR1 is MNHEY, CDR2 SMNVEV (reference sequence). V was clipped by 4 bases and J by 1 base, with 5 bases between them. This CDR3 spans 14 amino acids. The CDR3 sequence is CASSYGSGANVLTF. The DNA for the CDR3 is TGTGCCAGCAGTTACGGGTCTGGGGCCAACGTCCTGACTTTC.

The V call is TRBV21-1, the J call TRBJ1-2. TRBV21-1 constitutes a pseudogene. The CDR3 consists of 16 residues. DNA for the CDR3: TGTGCCAGCAGCAAAAGGAGACGGGGGTCCAACTATGGCTACACCTTC. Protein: CASSKRRRGSNYGYTF.